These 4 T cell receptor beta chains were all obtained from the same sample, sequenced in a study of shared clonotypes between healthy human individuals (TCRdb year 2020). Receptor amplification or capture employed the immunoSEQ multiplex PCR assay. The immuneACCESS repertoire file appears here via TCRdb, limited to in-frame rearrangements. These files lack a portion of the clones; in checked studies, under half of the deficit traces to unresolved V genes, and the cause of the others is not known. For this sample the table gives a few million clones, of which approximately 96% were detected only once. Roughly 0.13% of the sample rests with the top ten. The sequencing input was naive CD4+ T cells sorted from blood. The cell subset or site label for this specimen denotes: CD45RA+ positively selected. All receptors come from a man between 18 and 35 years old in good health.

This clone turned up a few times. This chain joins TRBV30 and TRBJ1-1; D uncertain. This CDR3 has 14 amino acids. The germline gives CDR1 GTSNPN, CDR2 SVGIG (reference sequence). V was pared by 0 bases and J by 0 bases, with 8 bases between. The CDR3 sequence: CAWSVQGLNTEAFF. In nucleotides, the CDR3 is TGTGCCTGGAGTGTACAAGGGCTGAACACTGAAGCTTTCTTT. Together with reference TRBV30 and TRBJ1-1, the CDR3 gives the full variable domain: SQTIHQWPATLVQPVGSPLSLECTVEGTSNPNLYWYRQAAGRGLQLLFYSVGIGQISSEVPQNLSASRPQDRQFILSSKKLLLSDSGFYLCAWSVQGLNTEAFFGQGTRLTVV.

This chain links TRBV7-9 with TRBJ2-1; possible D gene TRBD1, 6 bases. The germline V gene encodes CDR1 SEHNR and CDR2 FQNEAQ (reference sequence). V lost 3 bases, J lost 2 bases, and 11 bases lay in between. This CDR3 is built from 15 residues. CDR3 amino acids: CASSFRGGAYNEQFF. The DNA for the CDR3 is TGTGCCAGCAGCTTCAGAGGGGGTGCCTACAATGAGCAGTTCTTC.

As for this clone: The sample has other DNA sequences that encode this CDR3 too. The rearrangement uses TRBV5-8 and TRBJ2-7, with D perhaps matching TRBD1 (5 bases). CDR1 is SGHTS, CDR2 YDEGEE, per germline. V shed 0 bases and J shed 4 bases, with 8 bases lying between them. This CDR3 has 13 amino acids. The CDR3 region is CASSLVRAYEQYF. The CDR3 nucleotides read TGTGCCAGCAGCTTGGTCAGGGCATACGAGCAGTACTTC.

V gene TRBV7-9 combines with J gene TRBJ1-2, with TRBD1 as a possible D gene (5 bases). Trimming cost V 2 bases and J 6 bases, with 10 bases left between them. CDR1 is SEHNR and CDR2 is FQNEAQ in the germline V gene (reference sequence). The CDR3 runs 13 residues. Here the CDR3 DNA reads TGTGCCAGCAGCTTATCAGGGATAGATGGCTACACCTTC. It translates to CASSLSGIDGYTF.